Listed here is a single T cell receptor beta chain. The data originate from a study of blood T cell repertoires in COVID-19. Only in-frame clones appear in the TCRdb table, and some are missing; sequencing was by immunoSEQ multiplex PCR. Seen here are 240,000 or so clones, 86% observed once, and the top ten hold roughly 1.9%. The V gene end was trimmed by 6 bases and the J gene end by 3 bases; junction bases not matched to a gene: 9. CDR3 length equals 15 residues. Germline CDR1 and CDR2: LNHDA and SQIVND (reference sequence). Sequenced sample: PBMCs or T cells enriched from blood (not recorded which). The chain joins TRBV19 to TRBJ2-7, with 9 bases matching TRBD1. The sequence was obtained from a woman aged 45-60 years who had recovered from COVID-19. CDR3 amino acids: CASRTGTGNFYEQYF. The CDR3 bases are TGTGCCAGTAGAACGGGGACAGGGAATTTCTACGAGCAGTACTTC.